The sequence of this T cell receptor (beta chain) was determined in a study of CD8 T cells in Susac syndrome. Study overall: The sequenced Susac syndrome patients included 5 or 6 who had clinically active disease and about 8 who were in remission.

The germline V and J ends were trimmed by 0 bases and 6 bases, with 5 bases remaining between them. The CDR3 is 12 amino acids. CDR1 and CDR2 from the germline V gene are LGHDT and YNNKEL (reference sequence). Reverse transcription used about 0.45 to 1 ug RNA and random hexamers. MiXCR, run by TCRdb on the immunoSEQ multiplex PCR reads, gives a single entry per CDR3 protein. This sample carries some 130,000 distinct CDR3 sequences, about 95% of them seen once, and the ten largest clones take around 0.2%. The sequence derives from a human donor with Susac syndrome. V and J are TRBV3-1 and TRBJ1-1; D is undetermined. Sample: CD8+ T cells from PBMCs. DNA for the CDR3: TGTGCCAGCAGCCAAGAGGGCCCTGAAGCTTTCTTT. This translates into CASSQEGPEAFF.